The rows below give T cell receptor beta chains drawn from one sample of a study of T cell responses to AZD1222 COVID-19 vaccine. Profiling relied on immunoSEQ multiplex PCR, and the TCRdb table lists in-frame clones only, not all of them. The data show about 130,000 clones, 92% seen once. This material consisted of peripheral blood, taken on day 0 of AZD1222 vaccination. These TCRs come from an adult in good health. Each CDR3 is given with its conserved first and last residue. D genes are given only for firm matches. Clone size is shown for a subset of rows, as once, few, many or a class of expanded clone.

v_call	d_call	clone_size	cdr3_length	j_call	cdr3_aa	cdr3_nt
TRBV24-1	TRBD1	-	13	TRBJ2-7	CATSDFGTDKQYF	TGTGCCACCAGTGATTTTGGGACAGACAAGCAGTACTTC
TRBV6-5	TRBD1	-	13	TRBJ1-2	CASSPGTAGGYTF	TGTGCCAGCAGCCCGGGGACAGCCGGCGGCTACACCTTC
TRBV15	TRBD1	-	14	TRBJ2-2	CATGTGGLTGELFF	TGTGCCACCGGGACAGGGGGCCTTACCGGGGAGCTGTTTTTT
TRBV12-5	-	-	14	TRBJ2-7	CASGSWSRPAEQYF	TGTGCTAGTGGTTCGTGGAGTCGGCCCGCCGAGCAGTACTTC
TRBV6-4	-	-	14	TRBJ2-2	CASSDTWGTGELFF	TGTGCCAGCAGTGACACGTGGGGCACCGGGGAGCTGTTTTTT
TRBV11-2	TRBD2	-	16	TRBJ2-3	CASSLGAGGLTDTQYF	TGTGCCAGCAGCTTAGGAGCGGGGGGTCTCACAGATACGCAGTATTTT
TRBV19	-	-	13	TRBJ2-3	CASSISGADTQYF	TGTGCCAGTAGTATATCCGGGGCAGATACGCAGTATTTT
TRBV5-4	-	-	16	TRBJ1-3	CASSSGRVLSGNTIYF	TGTGCCAGCAGCTCGGGACGGGTACTGTCTGGAAACACCATATATTTT
TRBV20-1	-	-	12	TRBJ2-1	CSASAGSGEQFF	TGCAGTGCTAGTGCCGGGTCCGGTGAGCAGTTCTTC
TRBV3-1/TRBV3-2	-	-	13	TRBJ1-1	CASSQTRHTEAFF	TGTGCCAGCAGCCAAACAAGACACACTGAAGCTTTCTTT
TRBV19	-	-	13	TRBJ2-7	CASSRPGLYEQYF	TGTGCCAGTAGTAGACCGGGACTCTACGAGCAGTACTTC
TRBV6-4	-	few	15	TRBJ2-1	CASSDSEGDRGEQFF	TGTGCCAGCAGTGACTCGGAGGGGGATAGAGGTGAGCAGTTCTTC
TRBV2	-	-	13	TRBJ2-7	CASTFDRKYEQYF	TGTGCCAGCACCTTCGACAGGAAGTACGAGCAGTACTTC
TRBV5-1	TRBD1	-	14	TRBJ1-1	CASSPQGISTEAFF	TGCGCCAGCTCCCCACAGGGGATTAGCACTGAAGCTTTCTTT
TRBV19	-	-	15	TRBJ1-2	CASSMRQRPNYGYTF	TGTGCCAGTAGTATGAGGCAGCGCCCCAACTATGGCTACACCTTC
TRBV27	TRBD1	-	14	TRBJ2-1	CASRWDRGNNEQFF	TGTGCCAGCAGATGGGACAGGGGGAACAATGAGCAGTTCTTC
TRBV29-1	-	-	12	TRBJ1-3	CSVGDSGNTIYF	TGCAGCGTGGGGGACTCTGGAAACACCATATATTTT
TRBV6-1	TRBD1	once	18	TRBJ1-2	CASSEAKRGGQGGYGYTF	TGTGCCAGCAGTGAAGCCAAGCGGGGGGGACAGGGTGGCTATGGCTACACCTTC
TRBV6-5	-	-	15	TRBJ2-7	CASSPPGRAKDEQYF	TGTGCCAGCAGCCCACCTGGCAGGGCGAAGGACGAGCAGTACTTC
TRBV18	-	-	16	TRBJ1-1	CASSPPSQGSNTEAFF	TGTGCCAGCTCACCACCGTCTCAGGGGTCGAACACTGAAGCTTTCTTT
TRBV7-9	-	-	13	TRBJ1-5	CASSLNNEGPQHF	TGTGCCAGCAGCTTAAATAACGAGGGGCCCCAGCATTTT
TRBV7-3	-	-	13	TRBJ1-5	CASSPYPNQPQHF	TGTGCCAGCAGCCCTTACCCAAATCAGCCCCAGCATTTT
TRBV14	-	-	11	TRBJ1-6	CASSPGVTLHF	TGTGCCAGCAGCCCCGGGGTAACCCTCCACTTT
TRBV7-6	TRBD1	-	15	TRBJ2-7	CASSSGTGVSYEQYF	TGTGCCAGCAGCTCCGGGACAGGGGTCTCCTACGAGCAGTACTTC
TRBV5-1	-	-	13	TRBJ1-1	CASSSGVPGEAFF	TGCGCCAGCAGCTCAGGGGTTCCGGGTGAAGCTTTCTTT
TRBV2	-	-	15	TRBJ1-2	CASLRDLQVIHGYTF	TGTGCCAGCCTTCGGGACCTACAGGTGATTCATGGCTACACCTTC
TRBV4-3	TRBD2	once	15	TRBJ2-4	CASSQDLAGPTLGHF	TGCGCCAGCAGCCAAGACTTAGCGGGACCAACCCTCGGGCACTTC
TRBV20-1	-	once	11	TRBJ2-7	CSASTDYEQYF	TGCAGTGCGTCAACTGACTACGAGCAGTACTTC
TRBV5-4	TRBD2	-	16	TRBJ2-1	CASSSGTSGGAAEQFF	TGTGCCAGCAGCAGCGGGACTAGCGGGGGGGCGGCTGAGCAGTTCTTC
TRBV5-4	TRBD1	-	16	TRBJ2-5	CASSLPGTGGEETQYF	TGTGCCAGCAGCTTGCCCGGGACAGGAGGGGAAGAGACCCAGTACTTC
TRBV5-4	TRBD2	-	15	TRBJ2-1	CASSRGTTAYNEQFF	TGTGCCAGCAGCCGAGGGACTACCGCCTACAATGAGCAGTTCTTC
TRBV9	-	-	14	TRBJ1-1	CASSPTEMNTEAFF	TGTGCCAGCAGCCCGACGGAAATGAACACTGAAGCTTTCTTT
TRBV18	TRBD1	-	14	TRBJ1-4	CASSPQGASEKLFF	TGTGCCAGCTCACCACAGGGGGCTTCTGAAAAACTGTTTTTT
TRBV14	-	-	19	TRBJ1-1	CASSAKKHRDGKMNTEAFF	TGTGCCAGCAGCGCAAAAAAACATCGGGACGGTAAGATGAACACTGAAGCTTTCTTT
TRBV29-1	TRBD1	-	16	TRBJ1-2	CSTEPGQSSRDYGYTF	TGCAGCACAGAACCGGGACAGAGTTCAAGGGATTATGGCTACACCTTC
TRBV11-2	TRBD1	-	16	TRBJ1-4	CASSLDRQGAREKLFF	TGTGCCAGCAGCTTAGATCGGCAGGGGGCGCGGGAAAAACTGTTTTTT
TRBV19	-	once	10	TRBJ2-5	CASPKMAQYF	TGTGCCAGCCCAAAAATGGCCCAGTACTTC
TRBV5-1	-	-	13	TRBJ2-7	CASSLPQLYEQYF	TGCGCCAGCAGCTTGCCCCAGCTCTACGAGCAGTACTTC
TRBV28	-	-	13	TRBJ1-1	CASSLPGRTEAFF	TGTGCCAGCAGTTTGCCAGGGCGGACTGAAGCTTTCTTT
TRBV4-2	-	-	15	TRBJ2-1	CASSLAWDLGDEQFF	TGTGCCAGCAGTCTAGCCTGGGACCTAGGCGATGAGCAGTTCTTC
TRBV6-6	TRBD1	-	14	TRBJ1-6	CASSPGGGDSPLHF	TGTGCCAGCAGTCCAGGGGGCGGGGATTCACCCCTCCACTTT
TRBV21-1	-	-	15	TRBJ1-1	CASSKGLSSNTEAFF	TGTGCCAGCAGCAAAGGTTTATCATCGAACACTGAAGCTTTCTTT
TRBV27	-	-	14	TRBJ1-5	CASSLSPITQPQHF	TGTGCCAGCAGTTTATCGCCTATTACTCAGCCCCAGCATTTT